This T cell receptor beta chain is from a study of technical replicates of blood from several donors. Germline CDR1 and CDR2: SGDLS and YYNGEE. This CDR3 has 14 amino acids. Unmatched junction bases numbered 4, after V lost 4 bases and J lost 1 base. Profiled with immunoSEQ multiplex PCR; TCRdb holds only in-frame clones, not every one. The sample records around 76,000 clones, 80% to 95% being singletons. This sequence joins TRBV9 and TRBJ2-5; 7 bases match TRBD1. What was sequenced was T cells isolated from PBMCs. This sequence was found in a human donor in good health. DNA for the CDR3: TGTGCCAGCAGCTTAGGACAGGTCCAAGAGACCCAGTACTTC. Translated, it gives CASSLGQVQETQYF.